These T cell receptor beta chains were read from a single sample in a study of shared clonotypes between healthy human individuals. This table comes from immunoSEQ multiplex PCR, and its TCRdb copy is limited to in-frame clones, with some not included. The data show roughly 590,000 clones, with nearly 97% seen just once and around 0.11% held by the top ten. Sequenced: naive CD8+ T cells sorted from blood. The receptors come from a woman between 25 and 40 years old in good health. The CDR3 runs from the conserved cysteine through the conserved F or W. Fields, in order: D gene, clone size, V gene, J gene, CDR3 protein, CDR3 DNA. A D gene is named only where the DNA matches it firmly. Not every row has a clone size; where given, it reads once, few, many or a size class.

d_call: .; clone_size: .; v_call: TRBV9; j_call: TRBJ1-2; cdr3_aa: CASSPQDGSYRGYTF; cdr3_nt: TGTGCCAGCAGCCCTCAGGACGGCTCCTATAGGGGCTACACCTTC
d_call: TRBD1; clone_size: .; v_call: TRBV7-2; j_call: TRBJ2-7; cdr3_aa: CASSFDRDRRSYEQYF; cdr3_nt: TGTGCCAGCAGCTTCGACCGGGACAGGCGCTCCTACGAGCAGTACTTC
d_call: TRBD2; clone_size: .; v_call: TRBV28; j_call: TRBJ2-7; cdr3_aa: CASSFVGREFYEQYF; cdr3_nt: TGTGCCAGCAGTTTTGTCGGGCGGGAGTTTTACGAGCAGTACTTC
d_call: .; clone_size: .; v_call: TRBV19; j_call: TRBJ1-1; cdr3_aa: CASSITRGVNTEAFF; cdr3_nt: TGTGCCAGTAGTATAACCCGGGGCGTGAACACTGAAGCTTTCTTT
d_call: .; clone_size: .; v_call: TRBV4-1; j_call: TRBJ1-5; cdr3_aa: CASSLRDGSNQPQHF; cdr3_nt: TGCGCCAGCAGCCTCCGGGACGGTAGCAATCAGCCCCAGCATTTT
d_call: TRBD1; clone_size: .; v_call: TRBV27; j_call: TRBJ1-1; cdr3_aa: CASSLSQTGGTEAFF; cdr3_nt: TGTGCCAGCAGTTTATCCCAGACAGGGGGCACTGAAGCTTTCTTT
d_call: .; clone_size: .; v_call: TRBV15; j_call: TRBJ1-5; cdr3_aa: CATSRDILSSRVNQPQHF; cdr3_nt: TGTGCCACCAGCAGAGATATTTTGTCCAGCAGAGTAAATCAGCCCCAGCATTTT
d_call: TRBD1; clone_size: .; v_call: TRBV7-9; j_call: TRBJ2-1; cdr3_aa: CASSPRGRFDRASYNEQFF; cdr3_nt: TGTGCCAGCAGCCCCCGCGGACGTTTTGACAGGGCATCCTACAATGAGCAGTTCTTC
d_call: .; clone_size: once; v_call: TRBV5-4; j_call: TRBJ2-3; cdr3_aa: CASSFRLQGWDTQYF; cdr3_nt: TGTGCCAGCAGCTTCAGATTGCAGGGGTGGGATACGCAGTATTTT
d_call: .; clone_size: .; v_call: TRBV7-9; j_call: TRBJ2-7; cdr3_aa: CASSLLGYGEQYF; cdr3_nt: TGTGCCAGCAGCTTACTCGGTTATGGCGAGCAGTACTTC
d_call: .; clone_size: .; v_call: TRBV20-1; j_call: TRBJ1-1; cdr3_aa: CSAPVYTEAFF; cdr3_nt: TGCAGCGCTCCGGTATACACTGAAGCTTTCTTT
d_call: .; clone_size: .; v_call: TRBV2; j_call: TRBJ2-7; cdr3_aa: CASKTGLSYEQYF; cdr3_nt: TGTGCCAGCAAGACAGGATTGTCCTACGAGCAGTACTTC
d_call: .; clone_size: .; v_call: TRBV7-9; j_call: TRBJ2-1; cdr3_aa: CASRPSTVVYNEQFF; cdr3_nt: TGTGCCAGCAGGCCCTCGACAGTGGTCTACAATGAGCAGTTCTTC
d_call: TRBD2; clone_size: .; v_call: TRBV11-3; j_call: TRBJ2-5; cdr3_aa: CASSLLAGNRYQETQYF; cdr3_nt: TGTGCCAGCAGCTTGCTAGCGGGAAATCGGTACCAAGAGACCCAGTACTTC
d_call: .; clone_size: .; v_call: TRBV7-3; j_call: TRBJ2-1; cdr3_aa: CASSNPLQGSNEQFF; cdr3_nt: TGTGCCAGCAGCAACCCATTGCAGGGTTCGAATGAGCAGTTCTTC
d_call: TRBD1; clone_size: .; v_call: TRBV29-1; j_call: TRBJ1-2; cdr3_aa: CSVTPTGVGGYTF; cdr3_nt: TGCAGCGTAACACCCACAGGGGTCGGGGGCTACACCTTC
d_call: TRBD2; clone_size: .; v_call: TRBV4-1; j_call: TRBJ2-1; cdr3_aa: CASSPASGFYNEQFF; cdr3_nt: TGCGCCAGCAGCCCGGCTAGCGGGTTCTACAATGAGCAGTTCTTC
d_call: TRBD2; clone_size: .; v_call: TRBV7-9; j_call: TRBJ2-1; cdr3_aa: CASSLETSGYNEQFF; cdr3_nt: TGTGCCAGCAGCTTAGAGACTAGCGGTTACAATGAGCAGTTCTTC
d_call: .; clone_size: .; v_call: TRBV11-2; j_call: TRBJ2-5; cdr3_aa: CASSLDGSAETQYF; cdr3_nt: TGTGCCAGCAGCTTAGATGGGAGCGCAGAGACCCAGTACTTC
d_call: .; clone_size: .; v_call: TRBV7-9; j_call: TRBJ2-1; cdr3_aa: CASSLRLEQFF; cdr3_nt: TGTGCCAGCAGCTTACGACTCGAGCAGTTCTTC
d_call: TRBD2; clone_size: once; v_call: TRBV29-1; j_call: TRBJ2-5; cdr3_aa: CSVETSEQETQYF; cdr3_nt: TGCAGCGTTGAAACTAGCGAGCAAGAGACCCAGTACTTC
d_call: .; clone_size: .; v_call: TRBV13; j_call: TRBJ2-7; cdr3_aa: CASSFTRGSSYEQYF; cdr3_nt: TGTGCCAGCAGCTTTACTAGGGGGTCATCCTACGAGCAGTACTTC
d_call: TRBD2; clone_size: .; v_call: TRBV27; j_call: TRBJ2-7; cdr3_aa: CASSLGLAGQTYEQYF; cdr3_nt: TGTGCCAGCAGTTTGGGACTAGCGGGCCAAACCTACGAGCAGTACTTC
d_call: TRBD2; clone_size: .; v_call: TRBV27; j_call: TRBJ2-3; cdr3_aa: CASSLSPNIAGATDTQYF; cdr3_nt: TGTGCCAGCAGTTTAAGCCCGAACATAGCGGGAGCCACAGATACGCAGTATTTT
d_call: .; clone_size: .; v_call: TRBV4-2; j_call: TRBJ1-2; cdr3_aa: CASSQGPFAMNFNYGYTF; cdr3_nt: TGTGCCAGCAGCCAAGGACCGTTCGCAATGAACTTTAACTATGGCTACACCTTC
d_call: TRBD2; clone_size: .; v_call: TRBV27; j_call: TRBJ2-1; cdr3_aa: CASSLWEGPPDKQFF; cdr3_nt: TGTGCCAGCAGTTTATGGGAGGGCCCTCCAGACAAGCAGTTCTTC
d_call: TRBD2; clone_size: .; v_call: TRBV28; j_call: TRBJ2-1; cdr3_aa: CASSLAGGGNEQFF; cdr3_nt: TGTGCCAGCAGTTTAGCGGGAGGAGGGAATGAGCAGTTCTTC
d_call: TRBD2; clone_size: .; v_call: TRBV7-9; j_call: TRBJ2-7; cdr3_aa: CASSFPSGTSYEQYF; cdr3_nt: TGTGCCAGCAGCTTCCCTAGCGGGACCTCCTACGAGCAGTACTTC
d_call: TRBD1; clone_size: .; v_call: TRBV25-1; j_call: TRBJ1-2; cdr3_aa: CASSNTGDGYTF; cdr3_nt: TGTGCCAGCAGCAACACAGGGGACGGCTACACCTTC
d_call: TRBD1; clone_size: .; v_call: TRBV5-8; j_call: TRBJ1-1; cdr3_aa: CASSWALRTGNTEAFF; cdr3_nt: TGTGCCAGCAGCTGGGCCCTTAGGACAGGGAACACTGAAGCTTTCTTT
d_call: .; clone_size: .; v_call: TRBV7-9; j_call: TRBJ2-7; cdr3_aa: CASSHRLEQPHEQYF; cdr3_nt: TGTGCCAGCAGCCACAGGCTCGAACAGCCCCACGAGCAGTACTTC
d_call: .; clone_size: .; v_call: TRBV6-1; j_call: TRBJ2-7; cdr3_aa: CASSELLEQYF; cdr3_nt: TGTGCCAGCAGTGAACTTTTAGAGCAGTACTTC
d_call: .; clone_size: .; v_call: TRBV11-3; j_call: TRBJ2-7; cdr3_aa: CASSLDGGYEQYF; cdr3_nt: TGTGCCAGCAGCTTAGATGGGGGGTACGAGCAGTACTTC
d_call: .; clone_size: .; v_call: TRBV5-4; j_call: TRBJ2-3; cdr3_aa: CASGFVATASTDTQYF; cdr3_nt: TGTGCCAGCGGGTTCGTAGCTACTGCTAGCACAGATACGCAGTATTTT
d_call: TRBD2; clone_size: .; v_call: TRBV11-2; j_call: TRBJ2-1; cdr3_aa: CASRGTSGHEGNEQFF; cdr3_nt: TGTGCCAGCAGGGGGACTAGCGGTCATGAAGGCAATGAGCAGTTCTTC
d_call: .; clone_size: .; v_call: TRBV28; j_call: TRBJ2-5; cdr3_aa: CAGSRETQYF; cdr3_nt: TGTGCCGGCAGTCGGGAGACCCAGTACTTC